The present entry profiles one TCR beta chain with its context. Germline V gene data show CDR1 as KGHSH and CDR2 as LQKENI. The length of the CDR3 is 12 residues. V lost 3 bases and J lost 8, with 10 bases in between. The data derive from a study of blood T cell dynamics during melanoma immunotherapy. The time point: week 3, after first cycle of checkpoint inhibitor. Sequencing used immunoSEQ multiplex PCR; TCRdb keeps in-frame clones, though not all of them. The profile covers roughly 30,000 clones, with over 80% appearing a single time and about a tenth taken by the ten largest. The sequence derives from a human donor with melanoma. Sequencing was performed on blood, taken from a patient treated with checkpoint blockade. V gene TRBV18 combines with J gene TRBJ1-1, with D maybe TRBD1 (5 bases). The CDR3 loop is CASSPEGLEAFF. DNA of the CDR3: TGTGCCAGCTCACCGGAGGGGCTGGAAGCTTTCTTT. Combining the CDR3 with reference TRBV18 and TRBJ1-1 gives the whole variable domain NAGVMQNPRHLVRRRGQEARLRCSPMKGHSHVYWYRQLPEEGLKFMVYLQKENIIDESGMPKERFSAEFPKEGPSILRIQQVVRGDSAAYFCASSPEGLEAFFGQGTRLTVV.